This entry features one T cell receptor beta chain sequence. Its antigen is not yet known. No base-level quality is on record; no much larger clone is a single base apart. Its CDR3 holds 11 amino acids, cysteine through phenylalanine. Only the CDR3 region is kept as DNA, spanning 33 bases read in frame from base 1. Per the germline V gene (reference sequence), LNHDA is the CDR1 and SQIVND is the CDR2. The trim is 6 bases for V and 6 bases for J, with a gap of 8 bases between the germline ends. The sample originates from a study of T cell changes during pregnancy in multiple sclerosis (dated 2019 in TCRdb). With regard to the full study: The study looked at changes in the T cell repertoire across pregnancy in women with multiple sclerosis.

The library was prepared using the immunoSEQ multiplex PCR assay. In TCRdb, the immuneACCESS table is reduced to in-frame sequences with V and J assigned. These tables do not hold every clone; where another copy was compared, an unresolved V gene accounts for under half, and the others remain unexplained. This sample gives 45,000 to 60,000 clones in total; about 88% of them show up just once. The ten largest clones capture approximately 2.8% of the sample. The V and J segments used are TRBV19 and TRBJ1-1; 5 matching bases give a weak D call of TRBD1. This receptor was obtained from a female donor with multiple sclerosis, enrolled in a pregnancy study. Sequencing was performed on CD8+ T cells from peripheral blood mononuclear cells, taken before pregnancy. The CDR3 region has the sequence CASSGGSEAFF. The DNA is TGTGCCAGTAGCGGGGGGTCTGAAGCTTTCTTT.